This T cell receptor beta chain was profiled in a study of blood T cell repertoires in COVID-19. Background on the study: The United States, Italy and Spain were the sources of the acute and convalescent COVID-19 samples. Sources were T cells, B-cell-depleted T cells, or PBMCs; the material itself was cDNA or gDNA.

Authors' methods: Nucleated cell number was recorded as an estimate derived from reference gene primer amplification. Assay used: immunoSEQ multiplex PCR; TCRdb lists only in-frame clones, some missing. V, J and clone size reflect that table, while D and trimming were determined from the DNA. In the table there are about 82,000 clones, under 90% of which are singletons. CDR1 is SGHNT, CDR2 YYREEE, per germline (reference sequence). The CDR3 runs 14 residues. Trimming shortened V by 0 bases and J by 2 bases, and 9 bases separated the two germline ends. The specimen sequenced was peripheral blood. The clonotype originates from a woman between 40 and 50 years old with active or convalescent COVID-19. The rearrangement joins TRBV5-4 to TRBJ2-7; perhaps TRBD2 as D (5 bases). The CDR3 sequence: CASSLASFPYEQYF. In DNA form, the CDR3 reads TGTGCCAGCAGCTTGGCTAGCTTCCCCTACGAGCAGTACTTC.